This entry lists 26 T cell receptor beta chains sequenced from one sample in a study of control samples from healthy donors and cancer patients. Produced via immunoSEQ multiplex PCR; TCRdb's table is partial and in-frame only. The profile shows 75,000 to 90,000 clones, roughly 84% of them singletons. The sequencing input was blood. The source is a woman in her forties in good health.

V is TRBV20-1 and J is TRBJ1-1; D gene unclear. Germline CDR1 is DFQATT and CDR2 is SNEGSKA (reference sequence). Trimming took 3 bases from V and 1 from J, leaving 3 bases between them. CDR3 size: 11 residues. The CDR3 nucleotides are TGCAGTGCTAGGTCGAACACTGAAGCTTTCTTT. Translating it yields CSARSNTEAFF.

The rearrangement links TRBV5-1 to TRBJ2-1; D is perhaps TRBD1 (6 bases). CDR3 length: 12 residues. V lost 5 bases and J 6 bases, leaving 9 bases between the germline ends. Germline CDR1 reads SGHRS; CDR2 reads YFSETQ. This chain's CDR3 is CASRDRSNEQFF. CDR3 nucleotides: TGCGCCAGCAGAGACAGGTCCAATGAGCAGTTCTTC.

A remark on this clone: The identical CDR3 is also encoded by other nucleotide sequences in the sample. This chain connects TRBV6-5 to TRBJ1-1; D gene ambiguous. From germline, CDR1 is MNHEY and CDR2 SVGAGI. The CDR3 has 13 residues. V was shortened by 2 bases and J by 0 bases, with 4 bases between the two germline ends. The CDR3 loop reads CASSYQVNTEAFF. In DNA, the CDR3 is TGTGCCAGCAGTTACCAGGTGAACACTGAAGCTTTCTTT.

This chain links TRBV6-2 or TRBV6-3 with TRBJ2-3, with 7 bases that match TRBD1. The V gene's germline CDR1 is MNHEY and CDR2 SVGEGT. The trim removed 5 bases at V and 2 bases at J, leaving 7 bases unmatched. This CDR3 is built from 15 residues. The chain's CDR3 is CASSQQTGPTDTQYF. The CDR3 nucleotides are TGTGCCAGCAGTCAACAGACAGGGCCCACAGATACGCAGTATTTT.

The chain uses TRBV10-3 and TRBJ2-3, with TRBD1 identical over 8 bases. Germline CDR1 reads ENHRY; CDR2 reads SYGVKD. J gave up 6 bases and V 9 bases, and 2 bases lay outside the gene matches. This CDR3 region has 11 residues. Here the CDR3 reads CAIRQGDTQYF. As DNA, the CDR3 is TGTGCCATTCGACAGGGGGATACGCAGTATTTT.

The chain joins TRBV27 to TRBJ2-7; 11 bases align to TRBD1. The length of the CDR3 is 16 residues. The germline V gene encodes CDR1 MNHEY and CDR2 SMNVEV (reference sequence). Trimming at V came to 5 bases and at J to 1 base, leaving 7 bases not matched to a gene. CDR3 in amino acids: CASSRTGTGGSYEQYF. As DNA, the CDR3 is TGTGCCAGCAGTAGAACCGGGACAGGGGGGTCCTACGAGCAGTACTTC.

The rearrangement joins TRBV12-3 or TRBV12-4 to TRBJ2-4; possible D gene TRBD2, 7 bases. The length of the CDR3 is 13 residues. V gave up 6 bases and J gave up 7 bases, with 13 bases separating them. The CDR3 here is CASSPGGTNIQYF. The CDR3 DNA is TGTGCCAGCAGCCCGGGGGGCACGAACATTCAGTACTTC.

V usage is TRBV24-1 and J usage is TRBJ2-1; D remains unclear. Germline-derived CDR1 and CDR2 are KGHDR and SFDVKD. This CDR3 comprises 11 residues. With 6 bases removed from V and 6 bases from J, the gap between germline ends came to 5 bases. CDR3 nucleotides: TGTGCCACCAGTATCGCCAATGAGCAGTTCTTC. This translates into CATSIANEQFF.

The J gene is TRBJ2-3, the V gene TRBV14; TRBD2 might be the D (7 bases). Germline V gene data show CDR1 as SGHDN and CDR2 as FVKESK. V was shortened by 1 base and J by 4 bases, with 15 bases between the two germline ends. This CDR3 has 16 residues. CDR3 sequence reads: CASSQGLGGGSDTQYF. DNA for the CDR3: TGTGCCAGCAGCCAAGGATTGGGCGGGGGCTCAGATACGCAGTATTTT.

CDR3 sequence (DNA): TGTGCCTGGACGATCCCTGGGGCAGCTCAGAACACTGAAGCTTTCTTT. This sequence encodes CAWTIPGAAQNTEAFF. The chain links TRBV30 to TRBJ1-1; weak D call: TRBD1 (5 bases). The V gene lost 4 bases and the J gene lost 1 base, with 19 bases spanning the gap. The germline CDR1 and CDR2 sequences are GTSNPN and SVGIG (reference sequence). The CDR3 runs 16 residues.

The V and J genes are TRBV11-3 and TRBJ2-7, with 10 bases identical to TRBD1. J gave up 6 bases and V 8 bases, and 7 bases lay outside the gene matches. CDR3 size: 13 residues. In germline, CDR1 is SGHNT, CDR2 YENEEA. CDR3 bases: TGTGCCAGCGGTAAGACAGGGGGCTCCGAGCAGTACTTC. Amino acid sequence: CASGKTGGSEQYF.

The chain has TRBV5-1 and TRBJ1-6; TRBD1 might be the D (6 bases). The germline V gene encodes CDR1 SGHRS and CDR2 YFSETQ. CDR3 length: 13 residues. With 7 bases removed from V and 5 bases from J, the gap between germline ends came to 10 bases. CDR3 nucleotides: TGCGCCAGCCAGGGACAAGATAATTCACCCCTCCACTTT. Translated, it gives CASQGQDNSPLHF.

This clone was detected a few times. The chain employs TRBV5-1 and TRBJ1-1, with 11 bases that match TRBD1. This CDR3 region has 15 residues. The germline V gene has CDR1 SGHRS and CDR2 YFSETQ. V shed 2 bases, J shed 1 base, and the junction held 1 base outside the gene matches. DNA of the CDR3: TGCGCCAGCAGCTTAGGACAGGGGGCGAACACTGAAGCTTTCTTT. Its translation is CASSLGQGANTEAFF.

The chain has TRBV11-3 and TRBJ2-7; D is unresolved. Trimming took 4 bases from V and 3 from J, leaving 16 bases between them. CDR1 and CDR2 (germline): SGHNT, YENEEA. This CDR3 region has 15 residues. This chain's CDR3 is CASSSSPQAHYEQYF. Written as DNA, the CDR3 is TGTGCCAGCAGCTCCTCTCCCCAAGCTCACTACGAGCAGTACTTC. The entire variable domain, with the rest obtained from reference TRBV11-3 and TRBJ2-7, is as follows: EAGVVQSPRYKIIEKKQPVAFWCNPISGHNTLYWYLQNLGQGPELLIRYENEEAVDDSQLPKDRFSAERLKGVDSTLKIQPAELGDSAVYLCASSSSPQAHYEQYFGPGTRLTVT.

The V call is TRBV5-1, the J call TRBJ2-2; D unclear. V was pared by 4 bases and J by 1 base, with 17 bases between. Germline V CDR1 and CDR2: SGHRS, YFSETQ. CDR3 length: 17 amino acids. The CDR3 nucleotides are TGCGCCAGCAGCGTCGCTTTTGGCGCCAAGAACACCGGGGAGCTGTTTTTT. This translates into CASSVAFGAKNTGELFF.

With respect to this clone: Other DNA variants within this sample encode the same CDR3. The CDR3 region is CASSYGRNTEAFF. The DNA for the CDR3 is TGTGCCAGCAGTTACGGGAGGAACACTGAAGCTTTCTTT. The rearrangement links TRBV6-2 or TRBV6-3 to TRBJ1-1; no firm D call. Germline CDR1 and CDR2: MNHEY and SVGEGT. Trimming removed 2 bases at V and 1 base at J, with 5 bases between. The CDR3 consists of 13 residues.

This chain links TRBV6-6 with TRBJ1-4; D remains ambiguous. V lost 6 bases and J 0 bases, leaving 14 bases between the germline ends. Germline V gene lookup returns CDR1 MNHNY and CDR2 SVGAGI (reference sequence). The CDR3 extends over 16 amino acids. The CDR3 here is CASRHNKGATNEKLFF. CDR3 DNA sequence: TGTGCCAGCAGACATAACAAGGGCGCAACTAATGAAAAACTGTTTTTT.

The V call is TRBV3-1 (or the pseudogene TRBV3-2), the J call TRBJ2-1; a possible D gene is TRBD2 (5 bases). CDR1 and CDR2 from the germline V gene are LGHDT and YNNKEL (reference sequence). The CDR3 length is 14 residues. V lost 0 bases and J lost 7, with 10 bases in between. The CDR3, as DNA: TGTGCCAGCAGCCAAGAAGTAGCGCGGAATGAGCAGTTCTTC. This translates into CASSQEVARNEQFF.

In DNA, the CDR3 is TGTGCCACCCGACAGAACTATAATTCACCCCTCCACTTT. Translating gives CATRQNYNSPLHF. The chain is built from TRBV19 and TRBJ1-6; a possible D gene is TRBD1 (5 bases). Germline loops: CDR1 LNHDA, CDR2 SQIVND (reference sequence). The germline V and J ends were trimmed by 10 bases and 3 bases, with 10 bases remaining between them. This CDR3 has 13 amino acids.

The chain employs TRBV4-3 and TRBJ1-3; perhaps TRBD1 as D (6 bases). The germline CDR1 and CDR2 sequences are LGHNA and YSLEER. This CDR3 spans 16 amino acids. Trimming removed 0 bases from V and 7 bases from J, with 16 bases in between. The CDR3 nucleotides are TGCGCCAGCAGCCAAGATGCTGGGGGCGCGGGGAACACCATATATTTT. Residues: CASSQDAGGAGNTIYF.

V gene TRBV7-2 combines with J gene TRBJ1-1, with 7 bases that match TRBD1. J lost 1 base, V lost 5 bases, and 7 bases had no gene match. The CDR3 consists of 15 residues. CDR1 is SGHTA and CDR2 is FQGNSA in the germline V gene. The CDR3 bases are TGTGCCAGCAGCCGCGGTGGGACAGCGAACACTGAAGCTTTCTTT. Translated: CASSRGGTANTEAFF.

The chain employs TRBV5-1 and TRBJ2-2; D unclear. This CDR3 has 13 amino acids. CDR1 and CDR2 from the germline V gene are SGHRS and YFSETQ. V shed 3 bases and J shed 2 bases, with 5 bases lying between them. CDR3 sequence: CASSSANTGELFF. In nucleotides, the CDR3 is TGCGCCAGCAGCTCCGCAAACACCGGGGAGCTGTTTTTT.

The chain recombines TRBV5-1 with TRBJ2-5; 16 bases fit TRBD2. The CDR3 runs 14 residues. Germline V CDR1 and CDR2: SGHRS, YFSETQ. The V segment lost 4 bases and the J segment 12 bases; nucleotides outside the gene matches: 6. CDR3 in amino acids: CASSLGTSGGAEYF. The CDR3 DNA is TGCGCCAGCAGCCTCGGGACTAGCGGGGGGGCCGAGTACTTC.

This clone was seen at least ten times. The chain recombines TRBV20-1 with TRBJ1-3, with D hard to call. CDR3 size: 11 residues. CDR1 and CDR2 from the germline V gene are DFQATT and SNEGSKA (reference sequence). Trimming left V 4 bases short and J 10 bases short, with 11 bases between. Written as DNA, the CDR3 is TGCAGTGCTATCTCCGGTATGACCATATATTTT. It yields the protein CSAISGMTIYF.

Written as DNA, the CDR3 is TGTGCCAGCAGCTTAGGGGGGGGGAACGAGCAGTACTTC. The encoded protein is CASSLGGGNEQYF. The chain uses TRBV7-8 and TRBJ2-7, with 7 bases that match TRBD2. This CDR3 is built from 13 residues. Germline lookup yields CDR1 SGHVS and CDR2 FQNEAQ. V trimming: 1 base; J trimming: 5 bases; junction bases outside the gene matches: 2.

This sequence joins TRBV5-4 and TRBJ2-3, with a tentative D call TRBD1 (6 bases). The V and J ends lost 4 bases and 0 bases respectively, with 12 bases between them. CDR1 SGHNT and CDR2 YYREEE come from the germline V gene (reference sequence). The CDR3 runs 15 residues. The DNA for the CDR3 is TGTGCCAGCAGCCGGGACACCAAAAGCACAGATACGCAGTATTTT. This gives the protein CASSRDTKSTDTQYF.